The entry below gives a single T cell receptor beta chain sequence along with its context. The sample contains more than one DNA sequence encoding this CDR3. These data come from a study of shared clonotypes between healthy human individuals. CDR3 length equals 12 residues. Trimming stripped 1 base from V and 5 bases from J, with 5 bases between. Germline CDR1 and CDR2: SGHNT and YYREEE (reference sequence). Profiling relied on immunoSEQ multiplex PCR, and the TCRdb table lists in-frame clones only, not all of them. Of 2 million to 2.5 million clones listed, 92% are singletons. The V gene is TRBV5-4, the J gene TRBJ2-3; no clear D gene. The source of this sequence is a man aged 18 to 29 in good health. Some clones in this sample may be carry-over from other donors' samples. The sequenced sample was naive CD4+ T cells from PBMCs. Stated subset: CD45RA+ positively selected. CDR3 bases: TGTGCCAGCAGCTTGTCACTAGATACGCAGTATTTT. Protein sequence: CASSLSLDTQYF.